Each of the 3 T cell receptor beta chains below was sequenced from the same sample in a study of T cell changes during pregnancy in multiple sclerosis. Only in-frame clones appear in the TCRdb table, and some are missing; sequencing was by immunoSEQ multiplex PCR. The sample carries roughly 50,000 clones, more than 85% recorded once. Sequencing was performed on peripheral blood, taken after pregnancy. All receptors come from a female donor in good health, enrolled as a control in a pregnancy study.

The chain has TRBV18 and TRBJ1-4, with a tentative D call TRBD1 (6 bases). The CDR3 sequence is 14 residues long. Germline-derived CDR1 and CDR2 are KGHSH and LQKENI. V was clipped by 5 bases and J by 3 bases, with 10 bases between them. This CDR3 reads CASSMGASNEKLFF. The CDR3 DNA is TGTGCCAGCTCAATGGGGGCTTCTAATGAAAAACTGTTTTTT.

The V gene is TRBV19, the J gene TRBJ1-1, with D possibly being TRBD1 (5 bases). This CDR3 contains 15 residues. V lost 5 bases, J lost 4 bases, and 17 bases lay in between. From germline, CDR1 is LNHDA and CDR2 SQIVND (reference sequence). The CDR3 DNA sequence: TGTGCCAGTAGTCCCCTTCAGGGTGGTGGCACTGAAGCTTTCTTT. This encodes CASSPLQGGGTEAFF. Supplemented by reference TRBV19 and TRBJ1-1, the full variable domain reads DGGITQSPKYLFRKEGQNVTLSCEQNLNHDAMYWYRQDPGQGLRLIYYSQIVNDFQKGDIAEGYSVSREKKESFPLTVTSAQKNPTAFYLCASSPLQGGGTEAFFGQGTRLTVV.

V and J are TRBV7-9 and TRBJ1-1; TRBD1 matches 8 bases. CDR1 and CDR2 from the germline V gene are SEHNR and FQNEAQ (reference sequence). This CDR3 region has 15 residues. After removal of 4 bases from V and 5 bases from J, the junction contained 9 bases not matched to a gene. The CDR3 nucleotides read TGTGCCAGCAGCTCCAATCGGGACAGGCGGACTGAAGCTTTCTTT. It translates to CASSSNRDRRTEAFF.